This T cell receptor (beta chain) originates from a study of blood T cell repertoires in COVID-19 (TCRdb year 2020). Broadly, across the study: Samples covering the acute and convalescent phases of COVID-19 were provided by collaborators in the United States, Italy and Spain. The prospective study material was composed of cDNA or gDNA derived from T cells, B-cell-depleted T cells, or PBMCs. Subjects who had been exposed to COVID-19, were actively infected with it, or had recovered from it provided the deeply sampled blood TCRbeta repertoires that made up the dataset. The repertoires were made available in a free public database intended to serve as a resource for research on the immune response to SARS-CoV-2. Samples were obtained from the ongoing ImmuneRACE study (first 160 participants) and from 1,254 subjects provided by 6 global collaborators. A de-identified subject ID, COVID-19 status, age in years and sex were almost always included in the sample metadata. Where HLA class I and class II types were available, the types were taken from metadata supplied by the sample provider, not from assay-based typing. The paper's findings and limits, for the study overall: How much clinical and demographic metadata was included differed by source and by participant, and the metadata was provided uncurated.

Compared with germline, V lacks 0 bases and J lacks 3 bases; bases without a gene match: 4. As encoded in the germline V gene (reference sequence), CDR1 is LGHDT while CDR2 is YNNKEL. The CDR3 goes from the cysteine to the phenylalanine over 15 residues. Here the CDR3 DNA is all that survives: 45 bases in frame from base 1. TCRbeta CDR3 regions were amplified from genomic DNA by means of the immunoSEQ Assay, a bias-controlled multiplex PCR. For the original study's pipeline: Nucleated cell counts per sample were estimated from amplification of reference gene primers within the assay. To quantify the absolute abundance of each unique TCRbeta CDR3 rearrangement, sequence reads were collapsed and filtered. For each sample, productive Simpson clonality was calculated by taking the square root of Simpson's diversity index across productive rearrangements. The table comes from immuneACCESS by way of TCRdb, which keeps in-frame sequences with V and J called. Part of the clones is missing from these tables; in studies checked, under half for an unresolved V gene and the rest for unknown reasons. V, J and clone size are those of that table, while D and trimming were read from the DNA. The sample yields 130,000 to 150,000 clones; under 90% were counted once. 3.5% of the sample rests with the top ten.

Another Seattle source contributed samples from volunteer blood donors who had recovered from COVID-19. Each collaborating institution followed its own protocols to collect whole blood in K2EDTA tubes. For TCRbeta analysis, collaborators shipped samples as frozen whole blood, isolated PBMCs, or DNA extracted from either of those sample types. A remark on this clone: No antigen is known for it. There are no base qualities to consult, and no much larger clone falls within one base.

This sequence was found in a man in his 70s who had recovered from COVID-19. Specimen: peripheral blood. The sequence links TRBV3-1 (or the pseudogene TRBV3-2) to TRBJ2-7, with TRBD1 identical over 8 junction bases. The CDR3 is CASSQDRGLSYEQYF. The nucleotide sequence is given as TGTGCCAGCAGCCAAGACAGGGGGCTAAGCTACGAGCAGTACTTC.